The rows below give T cell receptor beta chains drawn from one sample of a study of cytomegalovirus exposure and HLA in healthy donors. Clones were read by immunoSEQ multiplex PCR, and TCRdb kept only the in-frame ones, dropping some. The data show over 100,000 clones, with over 75% seen just once and about 4.3% held by the top ten. Sequencing was done on a sample of PBMCs. These receptors originate from a male donor in good health and CMV-seropositive. Each CDR3 is given with its conserved first and last residue. The D gene is left open where the match is weak. The listing skips clone size in some rows; elsewhere it reads once, few, many or a size class.

TGTGCCTGGAGTGTAGGGGTAAGCAATCAGCCCCAGCATTTT | CAWSVGVSNQPQHF | - | - | TRBJ1-5 | TRBV30
TGTGCCAGCAGTGAAGCGGGTGAGCGCTATGGCTACACCTTC | CASSEAGERYGYTF | few | - | TRBJ1-2 | TRBV6-1
TGCAGCGTCCTCGATACGGCTAATGAAAAACTGTTTTTT | CSVLDTANEKLFF | - | - | TRBJ1-4 | TRBV29-1
TGCAGCGTCGTCGGACTAGCGGGGGGGCTCGGGGAGAATGAGCAGTTCTTC | CSVVGLAGGLGENEQFF | - | TRBD2 | TRBJ2-1 | TRBV29-1
TGTGCCAGCAGTGGGGACAGGGTGACAGATACGCAGTATTTT | CASSGDRVTDTQYF | - | TRBD1 | TRBJ2-3 | TRBV28
TGTGCCAGCTCAAGAGGCAGCCTAGCAACTAATGAAAAACTGTTTTTT | CASSRGSLATNEKLFF | - | - | TRBJ1-4 | TRBV18
TGTGCCAGCAGCCAGGCGGGGGGCGAGCAGTACTTC | CASSQAGGEQYF | once | TRBD2 | TRBJ2-7 | TRBV7-9
TGTGCCAGCAGTGCAGGGACTAGCGGGATGGAGACCCAGTACTTC | CASSAGTSGMETQYF | few | TRBD2 | TRBJ2-5 | TRBV2
TGTTCCAGCAGTCGGACTAGCGGGAGAAACAATGAGCAGTTCTTC | CSSSRTSGRNNEQFF | once | TRBD2 | TRBJ2-1 | TRBV7-9
TGTGCCAGCAGGACACCAAATAGCAATCAGCCCCAGCATTTT | CASRTPNSNQPQHF | few | - | TRBJ1-5 | TRBV28
TGTGCCAGCTCCCGGCGGGCGGGAGGGCCAGGCAATGAGCAGTTCTTC | CASSRRAGGPGNEQFF | once | TRBD2 | TRBJ2-1 | TRBV18
TGTGCCAGCAGCCTGATCCAGTCGAACACTGAAGCTTTCTTT | CASSLIQSNTEAFF | - | - | TRBJ1-1 | TRBV28
TGCGCCAGCAGCTTTGGACTAGCGGGAGACCGAAGCGAGCAGTACTTC | CASSFGLAGDRSEQYF | - | TRBD2 | TRBJ2-7 | TRBV5-1
TGTGCCAGCAGTCCTGTGGACAACATCTACAATGAGCAGTTCTTC | CASSPVDNIYNEQFF | once | - | TRBJ2-1 | TRBV27
TGTGCCAGCAGCCTGACAGGGGGGGCCGGAGAGACCCAGTACTTC | CASSLTGGAGETQYF | - | TRBD1 | TRBJ2-5 | TRBV2
TGTGCCAGCAGCTTGGTGTCGGTGAACACTGAAGCTTTCTTT | CASSLVSVNTEAFF | - | - | TRBJ1-1 | TRBV5-5
TGTGCCAGCAGTTTTATTTCTTCCGCAGGACTAGCGGGAGAGCAGTTCTTC | CASSFISSAGLAGEQFF | few | TRBD2 | TRBJ2-1 | TRBV28
TGTGCCAGCAGTGAGAATCAGCCCCAGCATTTT | CASSENQPQHF | - | - | TRBJ1-5 | TRBV6-5
TGTGCCAGCAGTCAAAGCCCGGGACAGGGGGCCCTACCGTCCTACGAGCAGTACTTC | CASSQSPGQGALPSYEQYF | - | TRBD1 | TRBJ2-7 | TRBV27
TGTGCCAGCTCACCGGGACTTTTCTACGAGCAGTACTTC | CASSPGLFYEQYF | - | - | TRBJ2-7 | TRBV18
TGTGCCAGCAGCTTAATCTCCGAGACCCAGTACTTC | CASSLISETQYF | - | - | TRBJ2-5 | TRBV11-2
TGTGCCAGCAGACTTAGTTCTGAAGCTTTCTTT | CASRLSSEAFF | once | - | TRBJ1-1 | TRBV6-1
TGTGCCAGCAGCGACGCCCCTGGGCTAGCTGAATACAATGAGCAGTTCTTC | CASSDAPGLAEYNEQFF | - | - | TRBJ2-1 | TRBV9
TGTGCCAGCAGCCCCCAGCGGGCCGGCTACACCTTC | CASSPQRAGYTF | - | - | TRBJ1-2 | TRBV7-9
TGCGCCAGCAGCCTCGACAGGGTCGACACTGAAGCTTTCTTT | CASSLDRVDTEAFF | few | TRBD1 | TRBJ1-1 | TRBV5-1
TGTGCCAGCAGTTTTCCCGGGACAGGGGCCGGCAACGGCTACACCTTC | CASSFPGTGAGNGYTF | few | TRBD1 | TRBJ1-2 | TRBV28
TGCAGCGTTGAAGGGGGGGGTTATGGCTACACCTTC | CSVEGGGYGYTF | - | - | TRBJ1-2 | TRBV29-1
TGTGCCAGCAGCTTCGCGGGGAACACTGAAGCTTTCTTT | CASSFAGNTEAFF | - | - | TRBJ1-1 | TRBV11-2
TGTGCCAGCAGTTTATTCCGGGGATCACTACACTCTGGGGCCAACGTCCTGACTTTC | CASSLFRGSLHSGANVLTF | - | - | TRBJ2-6 | TRBV27